This T cell receptor (beta chain) was sequenced during a study of blood T cell dynamics during melanoma immunotherapy. Study-level background: Metastatic melanoma patients received first-line pembrolizumab or nivolumab plus ipilimumab.

TCRdb's table, derived via immunoSEQ multiplex PCR, lists solely in-frame clones and lacks some. The table has approximately 13,000 clones, about 90% seen once; the top ten hold around 0.18%. Documented time point: week 3, after first cycle of checkpoint inhibitor. The specimen comprised effector memory CD8+ T cells from blood, sampled from a patient treated with checkpoint blockade. This clonotype was sampled from a human donor with melanoma.

CDR3 in amino acids: CASRGVLMNTEAFF. The DNA for the CDR3 is TGTGCCAGCAGGGGGGTCCTCATGAACACTGAAGCTTTCTTT. The V gene is TRBV27, the J gene TRBJ1-1; D may be TRBD1 (5 bases). CDR3 length: 14 residues. The germline CDR1 and CDR2 sequences are MNHEY and SMNVEV (reference sequence). Trimming took 6 bases from V and 0 from J, leaving 11 bases between them.